One and the same sample provided the 28 T cell receptor beta chains below, sequenced in a study of identifying expanded T cells in peripheral blood. Sequencing was performed with immunoSEQ multiplex PCR; in TCRdb, only in-frame clones are kept and a portion is missing. This table has some 80,000 clones, approximately 90% appearing once. The sequencing sample was made of blood. The receptors were sampled from a person aged 18-69 years in good health.

The J gene is TRBJ1-2, the V gene TRBV6-6; possible D gene TRBD1, 5 bases. Germline V CDR1 and CDR2: MNHNY, SVGAGI (reference sequence). The CDR3 spans 15 residues. The V end was cut by 2 bases, the J end by 4 bases, with 14 bases between. The DNA of the CDR3 is TGTGCCAGCAGTTACATCCAGGGAATCCTCTATGGCTACACCTTC. It translates to CASSYIQGILYGYTF.

DNA for the CDR3: TGCGCCAGCAGCTTGGATGAGGGGTACGAGCAGTACTTC. It specifies CASSLDEGYEQYF. V and J are TRBV5-1 and TRBJ2-7, with D perhaps TRBD1 or TRBD2 (5 bases each). The V and J ends lost 0 bases and 4 bases respectively, with 8 bases between them. From germline, CDR1 is SGHRS and CDR2 YFSETQ. CDR3 size: 13 residues. The complete variable domain, with remaining parts taken from reference TRBV5-1 and TRBJ2-7, reads KAGVTQTPRYLIKTRGQQVTLSCSPISGHRSVSWYQQTPGQGLQFLFEYFSETQRNKGNFPGRFSGRQFSNSRSEMNVSTLELGDSALYLCASSLDEGYEQYFGPGTRLTVT.

This clone was counted between two and nine times. The J gene is TRBJ1-1, the V gene TRBV7-9; D is possibly TRBD1 (6 bases). The CDR3 is made up of 14 amino acids. Trimming left V 1 base short and J 4 bases short, with 10 bases between. The germline gives CDR1 SEHNR, CDR2 FQNEAQ (reference sequence). CDR3 amino acids: CASSLDAGATEAFF. CDR3 DNA: TGTGCCAGCAGCTTAGACGCAGGGGCCACTGAAGCTTTCTTT. The full variable domain, in which reference TRBV7-9 and TRBJ1-1 provide the parts outside the CDR3, is DTGVSQNPRHKITKRGQNVTFRCDPISEHNRLYWYRQTLGQGPEFLTYFQNEAQLEKSRLLSDRFSAERPKGSFSTLEIQRTEQGDSAMYLCASSLDAGATEAFFGQGTRLTVV.

The rearrangement joins TRBV6-5 to TRBJ2-3; D gene unclear. The CDR3 length is 15 residues. CDR1 is MNHEY and CDR2 is SVGAGI in the germline V gene. Trimming pared 4 bases from V and 5 bases from J, leaving 16 bases between. The DNA for the CDR3 is TGTGCCAGCAGTTCCCGGCTATCAATGCGAGATACGCAGTATTTT. Encoded protein: CASSSRLSMRDTQYF.

The chain combines TRBV15 with TRBJ2-1; D possibly corresponds to TRBD1 (6 bases). This CDR3 contains 15 residues. Germline values: CDR1 LNHNV, CDR2 YYDKDF (reference sequence). Trimming pared 3 bases from V and 5 bases from J, leaving 14 bases between. CDR3 nucleotide sequence: TGTGCCACCAGCAGCCTGAGGGGGTTCCACAATGAGCAGTTCTTC. Encoded protein: CATSSLRGFHNEQFF.

The rearrangement joins TRBV7-8 to TRBJ1-1, with D tentatively TRBD1 (5 bases). This CDR3 has 15 amino acids. CDR1 and CDR2 (germline): SGHVS, FQNEAQ. V was trimmed by 6 bases and J by 8 bases, leaving 22 bases between them. The CDR3 sequence is CASRTSGTGWGEAFF. CDR3 sequence (DNA): TGTGCCAGCAGGACTAGTGGGACCGGGTGGGGAGAAGCTTTCTTT.

V is TRBV7-9 and J is TRBJ2-7; tentative D call: TRBD1 (8 bases). V lost 1 base and J 2 bases, leaving 21 bases between the germline ends. There are 18 residues in the CDR3. Germline CDR1 and CDR2: SEHNR and FQNEAQ (reference sequence). The CDR3 coding sequence is TGTGCCAGCAGCTTAGTGTTCGACTACAGGGGGACTACCTACGAGCAGTACTTC. Encoded protein: CASSLVFDYRGTTYEQYF.

The chain carries TRBV19 and TRBJ1-5; D is uncertain. Trimming cost V 5 bases and J 4 bases, with 12 bases left between them. The germline CDR1 and CDR2 sequences are LNHDA and SQIVND (reference sequence). The CDR3 has 14 amino acids. CDR3 sequence: CASSERQGNQPQHF. DNA for the CDR3: TGTGCCAGTAGTGAGCGACAAGGGAATCAGCCCCAGCATTTT.

The chain combines TRBV13 with TRBJ2-3, with TRBD1 matching 7 bases. V lost 5 bases, J lost 11 bases, and 7 bases stayed unmatched. Per germline, CDR1 PRHDT and CDR2 FYEKMQ (reference sequence). CDR3 length equals 12 residues. In DNA form, the CDR3 reads TGTGCCAGCAGCCCAAGCCGGGACAGGCAGTATTTT. This gives the protein CASSPSRDRQYF.

The gene calls are TRBV7-8 and TRBJ1-3; D is possibly TRBD1 (5 bases). The CDR3 runs 15 residues. V lost 5 bases and J 0 bases, leaving 11 bases between the germline ends. Germline CDR1 SGHVS, CDR2 FQNEAQ. CDR3 loop: CASSAGPSSGNTIYF. CDR3 in DNA: TGTGCCAGCAGCGCGGGACCGAGCTCTGGAAACACCATATATTTT.

The V and J genes are TRBV30 and TRBJ2-3, with TRBD2 as a possible D gene (5 bases). Germline CDR1 GTSNPN, CDR2 SVGIG (reference sequence). Deletions cut 4 bases from V and 2 bases from J, with 13 bases between. The CDR3 runs 14 residues. The CDR3 DNA follows: TGTGCCTGGATTCGTGCGGGTGCCACAGATACGCAGTATTTT. Amino acids: CAWIRAGATDTQYF.

V gene TRBV14 combines with J gene TRBJ1-2; D is ambiguous. This CDR3 has 14 residues. Germline V gene sequence: CDR1 SGHDN, CDR2 FVKESK. The V gene lost 3 bases and the J gene lost 3 bases, with 11 bases spanning the gap. CDR3 protein: CASSHSARYYGYTF. CDR3 in DNA: TGTGCCAGCAGCCATAGTGCGCGGTACTATGGCTACACCTTC.

The chain combines TRBV18 with TRBJ2-3; 11 positions match TRBD2. V gave up 4 bases and J gave up 6 bases; unmatched junction bases: 12. The CDR3 extends over 17 amino acids. CDR1 KGHSH and CDR2 LQKENI come from the germline V gene. CDR3 amino acids: CASSLSIAGGPRDTQYF. The CDR3 region has the DNA TGTGCCAGCTCACTCTCCATAGCGGGAGGGCCGAGGGATACGCAGTATTTT. Complete variable domain (other parts from reference TRBV18 and TRBJ2-3): NAGVMQNPRHLVRRRGQEARLRCSPMKGHSHVYWYRQLPEEGLKFMVYLQKENIIDESGMPKERFSAEFPKEGPSILRIQQVVRGDSAAYFCASSLSIAGGPRDTQYFGPGTRLTVL.

The chain links TRBV6-4 to TRBJ2-6; D possibly matches TRBD1 or TRBD2 (5 bases each). Germline V gene sequence: CDR1 MRHNA, CDR2 SNTAGT. V was shortened by 2 bases and J by 1 base, with 12 bases between the two germline ends. The CDR3 has 17 amino acids. CDR3 amino acids: CASSDRDGPSGANVLTF. CDR3 sequence (DNA): TGTGCCAGCAGTGACCGGGACGGACCATCTGGGGCCAACGTCCTGACTTTC.

The chain uses TRBV7-9 and TRBJ2-7; the match to TRBD1 covers 7 bases. Looked up from germline, CDR1 is SEHNR and CDR2 is FQNEAQ (reference sequence). Trimming took 4 bases from V and 3 from J; bases not matched to a gene: 6. The CDR3 contains 14 residues. CDR3 region: CASSYRQGLYEQYF. CDR3 coding DNA: TGTGCCAGCAGCTATAGACAGGGTCTCTACGAGCAGTACTTC.

This chain connects TRBV19 to TRBJ1-2; D possibly corresponds to TRBD1 (5 bases). V gave up 0 bases and J gave up 6 bases, with 14 bases separating them. The CDR3 has 15 residues. CDR1 and CDR2 (germline): LNHDA, SQIVND (reference sequence). The CDR3 loop reads CASSIELEGLDGYTF. CDR3 bases: TGTGCCAGTAGTATAGAATTGGAGGGGCTTGATGGCTACACCTTC.

This clone was seen only once. The rearrangement uses TRBV10-3 and TRBJ2-2, with D maybe TRBD2 (6 bases). V was cut by 0 bases and J by 6 bases, with 11 bases left in between. Germline loops: CDR1 ENHRY, CDR2 SYGVKD. CDR3 length equals 15 residues. This CDR3 is CAISESLEGSGELFF. In DNA, the CDR3 is TGTGCCATCAGTGAGTCCCTGGAGGGGTCCGGGGAGCTGTTTTTT.

The genes are TRBV9 and TRBJ2-2, with TRBD2 matching 8 bases. The CDR3 sequence is 17 residues long. The germline gives CDR1 SGDLS, CDR2 YYNGEE. V lost 4 bases, J lost 6 bases, and 14 bases stayed unmatched. DNA for the CDR3: TGTGCCAGCAGCTATTCTCCCCAGCGGGAGATGGCCGGGGAGCTGTTTTTT. Translated: CASSYSPQREMAGELFF.

This clone was picked up one time. The chain has TRBV6-1 and TRBJ1-2; possibly TRBD1 for D (5 bases). In germline, CDR1 is MNHNS, CDR2 SASEGT. CDR3 size: 13 residues. V gave up 4 bases and J gave up 4 bases, with 10 bases separating them. The CDR3 DNA is TGTGCCAGCAGTGCGGACAAAGGCTATGGCTACACCTTC. Protein sequence: CASSADKGYGYTF.

This clone appeared once. The CDR3 region has the DNA TGCGCCAGCAGCTTGAGGTTCAACACTGAAGCTTTCTTT. Translation: CASSLRFNTEAFF. The chain joins TRBV5-1 to TRBJ1-1; unclear D gene. Trimming took 1 base from V and 2 from J, leaving 6 bases between them. Germline values: CDR1 SGHRS, CDR2 YFSETQ. This CDR3 contains 13 residues.

This chain joins TRBV6-5 and TRBJ1-4; unclear D gene. Germline V CDR1 and CDR2: MNHEY, SVGAGI. CDR3 length: 15 residues. V lost 4 bases, J lost 4 bases, and 13 bases lay in between. Written as DNA, the CDR3 is TGTGCCAGCAGTTCTATGGGAGTAATTAATGAAAAACTGTTTTTT. This gives the protein CASSSMGVINEKLFF.

V is TRBV6-4 and J is TRBJ1-1; D is possibly TRBD1 (6 bases). With 3 bases removed from V and 4 bases from J, the gap between germline ends came to 24 bases. Germline lookup yields CDR1 MRHNA and CDR2 SNTAGT. This CDR3 contains 18 residues. CDR3: CASSDRFILTGRTTEAFF. For the CDR3, the DNA is TGTGCCAGCAGTGATCGATTTATTCTGACAGGCCGGACCACTGAAGCTTTCTTT.

The V gene is TRBV7-3, the J gene TRBJ2-1; no clear D gene. CDR1 is SGHTA, CDR2 FQGTGA, per germline. Trimming removed 1 base from V and 7 bases from J, with 5 bases in between. This CDR3 contains 12 residues. The CDR3 DNA sequence: TGTGCCAGCAGCTTAAATAGAAATGAGCAGTTCTTC. Translation gives CASSLNRNEQFF. Supplemented by reference TRBV7-3 and TRBJ2-1, the full variable domain reads GAGVSQTPSNKVTEKGKYVELRCDPISGHTALYWYRQSLGQGPEFLIYFQGTGAADDSGLPNDRFFAVRPEGSVSTLKIQRTERGDSAVYLCASSLNRNEQFFGPGTRLTVL.

This sequence joins TRBV7-9 and TRBJ1-2; possible D gene TRBD1, 6 bases. The V gene's germline CDR1 is SEHNR and CDR2 FQNEAQ (reference sequence). This CDR3 has 13 amino acids. Trimming took off 4 bases at V and 3 bases at J, with 9 bases between the two ends. Here the CDR3 DNA reads TGTGCCAGCAGCTCCAACAGGGACTATGGCTACACCTTC. Encoded protein: CASSSNRDYGYTF.

The genes are TRBV7-6 and TRBJ1-4, with D unclear. V was cut by 5 bases and J by 4 bases, with 8 bases left in between. The CDR3 totals 13 residues. Germline lookup yields CDR1 SGHVS and CDR2 FNYEAQ. CDR3 sequence: CASSHDYNEKLFF. The CDR3 bases are TGTGCCAGCAGCCACGATTATAATGAAAAACTGTTTTTT.

J is TRBJ2-7 and V is TRBV18; the D gene is possibly TRBD2 (5 bases). Deletions cut 2 bases from V and 2 bases from J, with 10 bases between. Germline CDR1 and CDR2: KGHSH and LQKENI. There are 14 residues in the CDR3. The CDR3 DNA sequence: TGTGCCAGCTCACCATCGGGGTCCCCCTACGAGCAGTACTTC. This encodes CASSPSGSPYEQYF.

The J gene is TRBJ2-2, the V gene TRBV9; D is undetermined. V lost 0 bases to trimming and J lost 2 bases, with 8 bases between them. Germline V gene data show CDR1 as SGDLS and CDR2 as YYNGEE. This CDR3 is built from 15 residues. CDR3 nucleotide sequence: TGTGCCAGCAGCGTAGCCTCTAGAAACACCGGGGAGCTGTTTTTT. This sequence encodes CASSVASRNTGELFF.

The V gene is TRBV5-1, the J gene TRBJ2-7; 7 nucleotides line up with TRBD2. The CDR3 runs 16 residues. Trimming took 4 bases from V and 2 from J; bases not matched to a gene: 12. The germline gives CDR1 SGHRS, CDR2 YFSETQ. CDR3 DNA: TGCGCCAGCAGCGCCCAGGGTGGCGGGAGAACCTACGAGCAGTACTTC. This encodes CASSAQGGGRTYEQYF.